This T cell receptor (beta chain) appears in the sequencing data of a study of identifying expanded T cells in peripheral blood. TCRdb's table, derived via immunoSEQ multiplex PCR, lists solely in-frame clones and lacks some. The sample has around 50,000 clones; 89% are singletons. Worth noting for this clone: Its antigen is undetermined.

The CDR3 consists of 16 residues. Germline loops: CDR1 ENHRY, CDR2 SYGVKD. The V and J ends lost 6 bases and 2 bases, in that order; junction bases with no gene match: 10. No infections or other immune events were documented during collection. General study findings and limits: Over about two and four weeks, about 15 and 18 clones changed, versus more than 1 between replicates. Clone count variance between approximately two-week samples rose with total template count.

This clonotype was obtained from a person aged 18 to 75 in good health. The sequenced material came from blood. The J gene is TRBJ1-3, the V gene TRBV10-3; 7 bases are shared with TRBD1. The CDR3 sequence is CAISKTGTEAGNTIYF. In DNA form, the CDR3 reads TGTGCCATCAGCAAGACAGGGACGGAGGCTGGAAACACCATATATTTT.